This TCR beta chain was profiled in a study of shared clonotypes between healthy human individuals. The CDR3 totals 14 residues. V lost 9 bases, J lost 9 bases, and 8 bases stayed unmatched. CDR1 and CDR2 (germline): LNHDA, SQIVND (reference sequence). Clones were read by immunoSEQ multiplex PCR, and TCRdb kept only the in-frame ones, dropping some. In the table there are about 2.1 million clones, 85% to 95% of which are singletons. Naive CD8 cells comprised CD45RO-negative, CCR7-positively selected cells, excluding terminally differentiated effector memory CD45RA+ cells. The receptor was isolated from a man between 18 and 29 years old in good health. Some clones in this sample may be carry-over from other donors' samples. This chain joins TRBV19 and TRBJ2-1; 13 bases map to TRBD2. The sequencing sample was made of naive CD8+ T cells from PBMCs. The CDR3 DNA is TGTGCCAGCACTAGCGGGAGGGAAAAGGGTGAGCAGTTCTTC. Translating gives CASTSGREKGEQFF. The variable domain in full, completed from reference TRBV19 and TRBJ2-1, reads DGGITQSPKYLFRKEGQNVTLSCEQNLNHDAMYWYRQDPGQGLRLIYYSQIVNDFQKGDIAEGYSVSREKKESFPLTVTSAQKNPTAFYLCASTSGREKGEQFFGPGTRLTVL.